This entry concerns a single T cell receptor (beta chain). Its target is not known. The germline gene is not matched at one end of the junction; a read error may be the cause. Co-extraction of both nucleic acids (RNA and DNA) used roughly 18-34 mg of unsorted bulk tissue. Every patient in the cohort had a primary liver carcinoma. That carcinoma was treated by surgical resection. This entry is derived from a study of tumor-infiltrating lymphocytes in primary liver carcinoma. Notes on the study in general: Only about 7-25% of top clones occurred in every one of the five tumor regions. Pairs of tumor regions overlapped more than tumor-adjacent and tumor-blood pairs did.

TCR beta cDNA came from 400 to 500 ng total RNA, primed with a constant-region primer. Slightly modified ARM-PCR with three nested multiplex PCR rounds yielded TCR beta libraries. The first two PCR rounds used TRBV1-TRBV30 primers with a Cbeta primer, around 10 cycles each. TCRdb called the multiplex PCR reads again in MiXCR, with one record for every CDR3 protein. The data contain roughly 120,000 distinct CDR3 sequences, roughly 69% of them seen just once; the ten biggest clones take up around 9.3%. The length of the CDR3 is 14 residues. Germline V gives CDR1 SGHVS, CDR2 FQNEAQ. This chain links TRBV7-8 with TRBJ2-5; D may be TRBD2 (6 bases). The sample comprised liver tumor tissue from sampling region 1. Indicated subset: tumor region T1, superior pole. The clonotype originates from a woman in her sixties with primary liver carcinoma and hepatitis B virus infection. The CDR3 region has the DNA TGTGCCAGCAGCTTAAGTGGTAATCGGGAGACCCACTACTTC. Amino acids: CASSLSGNRETHYF.